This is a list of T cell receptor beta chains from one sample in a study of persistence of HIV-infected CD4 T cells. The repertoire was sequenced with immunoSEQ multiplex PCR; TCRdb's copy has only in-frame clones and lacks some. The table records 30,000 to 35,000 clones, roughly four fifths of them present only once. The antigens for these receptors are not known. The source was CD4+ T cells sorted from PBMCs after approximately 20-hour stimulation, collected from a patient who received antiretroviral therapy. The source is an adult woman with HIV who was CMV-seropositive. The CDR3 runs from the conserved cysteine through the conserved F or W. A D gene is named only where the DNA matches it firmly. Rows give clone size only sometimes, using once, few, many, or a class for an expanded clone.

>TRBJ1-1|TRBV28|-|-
TGTGCCAGCAGTTCCCACTGGAACACTGAAGCTTTCTTT
CASSSHWNTEAFF
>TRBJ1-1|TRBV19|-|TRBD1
TGTGCCAGTAGTATTTCAGGGGGCGGCACTGAAGCTTTCTTT
CASSISGGGTEAFF
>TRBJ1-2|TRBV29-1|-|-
TGCAGCGTTGCTCCAGGCTCAGGGGGCTACACCTTC
CSVAPGSGGYTF
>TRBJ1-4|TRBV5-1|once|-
TGCGCCAGCAGCTCGGGACGAACAACTAATGAAAAACTGTTTTTT
CASSSGRTTNEKLFF
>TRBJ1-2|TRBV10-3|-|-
TGTGCCATCAGTAGGGGGGGGGACTACTATGGCTACACCTTC
CAISRGGDYYGYTF
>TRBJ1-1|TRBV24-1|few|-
TGTGCCACCAGTGACTCAGGTTCCCCTGTCTCTGAAGCTTTCTTT
CATSDSGSPVSEAFF
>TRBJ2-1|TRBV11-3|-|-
TGTGCCAGCACCCTGGAGGGCTCCTACAATGAGCAGTTCTTC
CASTLEGSYNEQFF
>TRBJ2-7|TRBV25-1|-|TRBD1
TGTGCCACTACGGGACAGGGACCCTACGAGCAGTACTTC
CATTGQGPYEQYF
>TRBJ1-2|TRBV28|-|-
TGTGCCAGCAGTTTATCCATGAACAGGGCTAACTATGGCTACACCTTC
CASSLSMNRANYGYTF
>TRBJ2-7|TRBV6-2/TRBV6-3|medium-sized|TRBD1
TGTGCCAGCAGTTACTCGGCCTCGGGACAGAGGGGTGAGCAGTACTTC
CASSYSASGQRGEQYF
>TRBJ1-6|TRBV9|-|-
TGTGCCAGCAGCGCTTTACAGGGACACAATTCACCCCTCCACTTT
CASSALQGHNSPLHF
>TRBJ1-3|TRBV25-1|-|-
TGTGCCAGCCTAGACACGTCTGGAAACACCATATATTTT
CASLDTSGNTIYF
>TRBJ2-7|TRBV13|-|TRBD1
TGTGCCAGCAGCCTGAGGGACAGGGGCAACGAGCAGTACTTC
CASSLRDRGNEQYF
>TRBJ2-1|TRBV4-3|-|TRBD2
TGCGCCAGCAGCCACTATAGAGCGGGGGGTTTCAATGAGCAGTTCTTC
CASSHYRAGGFNEQFF
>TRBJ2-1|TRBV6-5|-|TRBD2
TGTGCCAGCAGTTACTCTCGGACTAGAACCTATGAGCAGTTCTTC
CASSYSRTRTYEQFF
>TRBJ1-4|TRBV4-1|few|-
TGCGCCAGCAGCCCAATGGGGAGGGACCTGAATGAAAAACTGTTTTTT
CASSPMGRDLNEKLFF
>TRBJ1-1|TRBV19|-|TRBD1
TGTGCCAGTGTGACAGGGGACATGAACACTGAAGCTTTCTTT
CASVTGDMNTEAFF
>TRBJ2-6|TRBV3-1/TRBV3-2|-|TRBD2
TGTGCCAGCAGCCAAGGGGGGGGAGCTGGGGCCAACGTCCTGACTTTC
CASSQGGGAGANVLTF
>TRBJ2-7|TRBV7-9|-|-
TGTGCCAGCAGTTCCTCGGGGGACGAGCAGTACTTC
CASSSSGDEQYF
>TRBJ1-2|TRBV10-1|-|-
TGCGCCAGCAGTGAGTCGCAGGACTATGGCTACACCTTC
CASSESQDYGYTF
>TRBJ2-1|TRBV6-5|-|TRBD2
TGTGCCAGCAGTTACTCGACTAGCGGGTCCAATGAGCAGTTCTTC
CASSYSTSGSNEQFF
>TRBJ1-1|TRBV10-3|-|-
TGTGCCATCAGTGACACAATAGTCGTGGGCACTGAAGCTTTCTTT
CAISDTIVVGTEAFF
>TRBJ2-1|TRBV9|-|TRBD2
TGTGCCAGCAACCCTACTAGCGGCCTGGGCAACAATGAGCAGTTCTTC
CASNPTSGLGNNEQFF
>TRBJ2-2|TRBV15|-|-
TGTGCCACCAGCAGAGGGGGAGACACCGGGGAGCTGTTTTTT
CATSRGGDTGELFF
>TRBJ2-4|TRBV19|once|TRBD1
TGTGCCAGTCGGGGACAGACTTTTCTAGCCAAAAACATTCAGTACTTC
CASRGQTFLAKNIQYF
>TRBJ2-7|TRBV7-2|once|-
TGTGCCAGCAGACGGACTGCTGACTCCTACGAGCAGTACTTC
CASRRTADSYEQYF
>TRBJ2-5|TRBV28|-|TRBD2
TGTGCCAGCAGTTTATTCGGAAAGGGGAGTGGACTAGCGGGAAGGGAGACCCAGTACTTC
CASSLFGKGSGLAGRETQYF
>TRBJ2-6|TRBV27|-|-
TGTGCCAGCAGTGGATTCTCTGGGGCCAACGTCCTGACTTTC
CASSGFSGANVLTF
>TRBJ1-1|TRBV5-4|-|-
TGTGCCAGCAGCTTGATGGGGGGGGGTACTGAAGCTTTCTTT
CASSLMGGGTEAFF
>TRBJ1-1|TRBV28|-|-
TGTGCCAGCAGTCCAGGGGCTACTACTGAAGCTTTCTTT
CASSPGATTEAFF
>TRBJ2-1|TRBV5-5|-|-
TGTGCCAGCAGCTCCAGGGGAGGCAATGAGCAGTTCTTC
CASSSRGGNEQFF
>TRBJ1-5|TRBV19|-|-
TGTGCCAGTAGTGTTAACAGGCCTAGCAATCAGCCCCAGCATTTT
CASSVNRPSNQPQHF